These 24 T cell receptor beta chains were sequenced from one sample in a study of regulatory T cells in long-lasting Graves disease. Combining iRepertoire HTBI primers with Arm-PCR of CDR3 regions, the authors built TCR beta libraries. One entry per CDR3 protein results from TCRdb running MiXCR on the multiplex PCR reads. The repertoire holds 450,000 to 600,000 distinct CDR3 sequences, with around an eighth as singletons. Described time point: newly diagnosed GD, antithyroid drugs for less than 3 months. The TCR library used RNA extracted from PBMCs. This sample also appeared in a second study, on T cells in Graves' hyperthyroidism and ophthalmopathy.

This specimen was peripheral blood mononuclear cells (PBMCs), taken at new diagnosis, from a patient treated with antithyroid drugs. The receptors come from a man aged 30 to 45 with Graves disease.

This clonotype has a count of ten or more. The chain couples TRBV20-1 to TRBJ2-5; D possibly corresponds to TRBD1 (7 bases). Looked up from germline, CDR1 is DFQATT and CDR2 is SNEGSKA (reference sequence). The CDR3 consists of 17 residues. Trimming took 0 bases from V and 1 from J, leaving 18 bases between them. The CDR3 nucleotides read TGCAGTGCTAGAGATTGGGGTGGCAGGGGGGCCCAAGAGACCCAGTACTTC. Translated, it gives CSARDWGGRGAQETQYF.

The rearrangement joins TRBV4-1 to TRBJ2-7; 11 bases align to TRBD2. With V trimmed by 3 bases and J by 5 bases, 12 bases remained unmatched. The CDR3 is 17 amino acids. CDR1 MGHRA and CDR2 YSYEKL come from the germline V gene. Written as DNA, the CDR3 is TGCGCCAGCAGCCAGGGATCCCTTAGCGGGAGGGCCAACGAGCAGTACTTC. Its protein is CASSQGSLSGRANEQYF.

This clonotype was seen at least ten times. This chain connects TRBV5-1 to TRBJ2-1; D unresolved. CDR3 length: 14 residues. The V end was cut by 0 bases, the J end by 5 bases, with 9 bases between. Per germline, CDR1 SGHRS and CDR2 YFSETQ. CDR3 in amino acids: CASSLGARNNEQFF. CDR3 bases: TGCGCCAGCAGCTTGGGGGCTCGGAACAATGAGCAGTTCTTC.

This clonotype has at least ten counts. The chain recombines TRBV3-1 with TRBJ1-1, with a possible D match to TRBD1 (6 bases). The CDR3 runs to 15 residues. Trimming pared 2 bases from V and 0 bases from J, leaving 10 bases between. Germline CDR1 LGHDT, CDR2 YNNKEL (reference sequence). The CDR3 nucleotides read TGTGCCAGCAGCCAAAGACAGGTTATGAACACTGAAGCTTTCTTT. Translated: CASSQRQVMNTEAFF.

This clonotype has a count of ten or more. The rearrangement links TRBV7-2 to TRBJ2-2, with D possibly being TRBD2 (5 bases). There are 13 residues in the CDR3. Trimming stripped 8 bases from V and 5 bases from J, with 12 bases between. CDR1 is SGHTA, CDR2 FQGNSA, per germline. The CDR3 spells CASHRDWTGELFF. CDR3 DNA: TGTGCCAGCCACCGGGATTGGACCGGGGAGCTGTTTTTT. The entire variable domain, with the rest obtained from reference TRBV7-2 and TRBJ2-2, is as follows: GAGVSQSPSNKVTEKGKDVELRCDPISGHTALYWYRQSLGQGLEFLIYFQGNSAPDKSGLPSDRFSAERTGGSVSTLTIQRTQQEDSAVYLCASHRDWTGELFFGEGSRLTVL.

There are many counts of this clonotype. A junction boundary mismatches the germline segment, possibly from a read error. The J gene is TRBJ2-2, the V gene TRBV5-1; 9 bases match TRBD2. Per germline, CDR1 SGHRS and CDR2 YFSETQ. The CDR3 totals 15 residues. The CDR3: CASSESSGTTGELFF. The CDR3 DNA reads TGTGCCAGCAGCGAATCTAGCGGGACGACCGGGGAGCTGTTTTTT.

Ten or more counts support this clonotype. CDR3 in amino acids: CSARVGGVYEQYF. The DNA for the CDR3 is TGCAGTGCTAGAGTTGGGGGGGTCTACGAGCAGTACTTC. The chain combines TRBV20-1 with TRBJ2-7; 7 nucleotides line up with TRBD2. Germline V gives CDR1 DFQATT, CDR2 SNEGSKA (reference sequence). V dropped 1 base and J dropped 3; count of bases not matched to a gene: 3. CDR3 size: 13 residues.

This clonotype was counted at least ten times. V is TRBV2 and J is TRBJ1-2; D is unresolved. Per germline, CDR1 SNHLY and CDR2 FYNNEI. The CDR3 length is 15 residues. V dropped 5 bases and J dropped 6 bases, with 19 bases sitting between them. The DNA for the CDR3 is TGTGCCAGCAGTTCTACCGGGATTATCTCTAATGGCTACACCTTC. Amino acids: CASSSTGIISNGYTF.

The chain joins TRBV18 to TRBJ2-7, with a weak D call TRBD2 (5 bases). Germline CDR1 reads KGHSH; CDR2 reads LQKENI. This CDR3 has 14 amino acids. The V and J ends lost 2 bases and 4 bases respectively, with 12 bases between them. The CDR3 nucleotides read TGTGCCAGCTCACCATCTAGCTTCGAGTACGAGCAGTACTTC. Protein: CASSPSSFEYEQYF.

The chain recombines TRBV4-2 with TRBJ2-1, with D possibly TRBD2 on 5 matching bases. The CDR3 sequence is 14 residues long. Per the germline V gene, CDR1 is LGHNA and CDR2 is YNFKEQ. The V end lost 6 bases, the J end lost 3 bases, and 12 bases lay between the germline ends. The CDR3 sequence is CASRTEGVYNEQFF. CDR3 sequence (DNA): TGTGCCAGCAGAACCGAGGGAGTCTACAATGAGCAGTTCTTC.

There are many counts of this clonotype. This sequence joins TRBV30 and TRBJ2-2; D is possibly TRBD2 (6 bases). Looked up from germline, CDR1 is GTSNPN and CDR2 is SVGIG (reference sequence). The V end lost 0 bases, the J end lost 5 bases, and 13 bases lay between the germline ends. The CDR3 is 15 amino acids. CDR3 nucleotide sequence: TGTGCCTGGAGTGTACCGCGGGAAGATACCGGGGAGCTGTTTTTT. Translated, it gives CAWSVPREDTGELFF.

The rearrangement uses TRBV6-1 and TRBJ2-3; 9 nucleotides match TRBD1. The CDR3 loop spans 15 amino acids. V dropped 7 bases and J dropped 7; count of bases not matched to a gene: 12. Germline CDR1 and CDR2: MNHNS and SASEGT. CDR3 sequence (DNA): TGTGCCAGCAACCCGGCGGGACAGGGAATGAATACGCAGTATTTT. Encoded protein: CASNPAGQGMNTQYF.

The chain has TRBV13 and TRBJ2-3; D not resolved. Germline V gene sequence: CDR1 PRHDT, CDR2 FYEKMQ (reference sequence). CDR3 length: 15 amino acids. Trimming pared 0 bases from V and 2 bases from J, leaving 9 bases between. This chain's CDR3 is CASSLGPANTDTQYF. The CDR3 coding sequence is TGTGCCAGCAGCTTAGGCCCGGCTAACACAGATACGCAGTATTTT.

This clonotype has at least ten counts. CDR3 sequence (DNA): TGCGCCAGCAGCTTGGGGGGGACAGCCTCCTACGAGCAGTACTTC. Amino acid sequence: CASSLGGTASYEQYF. The chain uses TRBV5-1 and TRBJ2-7; 7 nucleotides line up with TRBD1. Germline V gene data show CDR1 as SGHRS and CDR2 as YFSETQ. This CDR3 is built from 15 residues. Germline trimming cut 0 bases from V and 0 bases from J; bases unmatched to any gene: 3. Complete variable domain (other parts from reference TRBV5-1 and TRBJ2-7): KAGVTQTPRYLIKTRGQQVTLSCSPISGHRSVSWYQQTPGQGLQFLFEYFSETQRNKGNFPGRFSGRQFSNSRSEMNVSTLELGDSALYLCASSLGGTASYEQYFGPGTRLTVT.

This clonotype was seen only a few times. CDR3 region: CASSEGQGAYNEQFF. CDR3 DNA: TGTGCCAGCAGTGAAGGGCAGGGAGCATACAATGAGCAGTTCTTC. The rearrangement joins TRBV6-1 to TRBJ2-1, with D possibly called TRBD1 or TRBD2 (5 bases each). V lost 1 base, J lost 4 bases, and 11 bases lay in between. CDR3 size: 15 residues. The germline CDR1 and CDR2 sequences are MNHNS and SASEGT.

CDR3: CSAPSQGAREQYF. The DNA of the CDR3 is TGCAGTGCCCCGAGTCAGGGGGCGCGTGAGCAGTACTTC. The chain is built from TRBV20-1 and TRBJ2-7; 8 nucleotides agree with TRBD1. CDR3 size: 13 residues. Germline assignment: CDR1 DFQATT and CDR2 SNEGSKA (reference sequence). Trimming cost V 6 bases and J 7 bases; bases outside gene matches: 11.

Ten or more counts support this clonotype. This chain links TRBV20-1 with TRBJ2-3, with 10 bases lining up with TRBD2. Germline V CDR1 and CDR2: DFQATT, SNEGSKA (reference sequence). CDR3 length: 14 residues. V was clipped by 5 bases and J by 6 bases; unmatched bases: 8. Here the CDR3 reads CSAQREGPSDTQYF. The CDR3 bases are TGCAGTGCTCAGCGGGAGGGGCCGTCGGATACGCAGTATTTT.

This chain connects TRBV18 to TRBJ2-7; 8 nucleotides line up with TRBD1. The CDR3 is 13 residues long. With V trimmed by 5 bases and J by 7 bases, 7 bases remained unmatched. Germline CDR1 is KGHSH and CDR2 is LQKENI. As DNA, the CDR3 is TGTGCCAGCTCATCGGGACAGGAATGGGAGCAGTACTTC. Its translation is CASSSGQEWEQYF.

This clonotype was seen ten or more times. The genes are TRBV20-1 and TRBJ2-5; tentative D call: TRBD2 (5 bases). Germline CDR1 DFQATT, CDR2 SNEGSKA (reference sequence). This CDR3 has 14 amino acids. V was pared by 4 bases and J by 2 bases, with 14 bases between. The CDR3 DNA follows: TGCAGTGCTATGCCCCTGACGGGGCAAGAGACCCAGTACTTC. Translated, it gives CSAMPLTGQETQYF.

This clonotype was detected ten times or more. The gene calls are TRBV20-1 and TRBJ1-2, with 8 bases aligning to TRBD1. V was clipped by 2 bases and J by 1 base; unmatched bases: 3. CDR1 is DFQATT, CDR2 SNEGSKA, per germline (reference sequence). The CDR3 has 14 amino acids. CDR3 amino acids: CSARKTGVNYGYTF. For the CDR3, the DNA is TGCAGTGCTAGAAAGACAGGGGTTAACTATGGCTACACCTTC.

The count of this clonotype is one. The chain couples TRBV30 to TRBJ2-5; D call uncertain. The J call may be faulty, since TRBJ2-1 better matches the DNA end. CDR3 length: 15 residues. Per the germline V gene, CDR1 is GTSNPN and CDR2 is SVGIG (reference sequence). In DNA form, the CDR3 reads TGTGCCTGGAGTGTACGGGCTCCCCCACCCTACGAGCAGTTCTTC. Translating it yields CAWSVRAPPPYEQFF.

This chain connects TRBV20-1 to TRBJ1-1; 10 bases are a match to TRBD1. Germline CDR1 and CDR2: DFQATT and SNEGSKA (reference sequence). Losses at the gene ends were 6 bases for V and 0 bases for J; bases not matched to a gene: 4. This CDR3 spans 14 amino acids. CDR3 sequence reads: CSAHDRGLNTEAFF. In DNA form, the CDR3 reads TGCAGTGCACACGACAGGGGGCTGAACACTGAAGCTTTCTTT.

J is TRBJ1-1 and V is TRBV29-1; a weak D match, TRBD1 (6 bases). V gave up 6 bases and J gave up 10 bases, with 18 bases separating them. CDR1 is SQVTM and CDR2 is ANQGSEA in the germline V gene. The CDR3 is 12 residues long. The CDR3 nucleotides are TGCAGCGTCGGGGGCTTAAGGCCCGGAGCTTTCTTT. The encoded protein is CSVGGLRPGAFF.

This clonotype was counted between two and nine times. This chain connects TRBV5-1 to TRBJ2-3, with D possibly TRBD2 on 5 matching bases. The V and J ends lost 4 bases and 0 bases respectively, with 12 bases between them. This CDR3 is built from 15 residues. Looked up from germline, CDR1 is SGHRS and CDR2 is YFSETQ. This CDR3 reads CASSPNRESTDTQYF. Here the CDR3 DNA reads TGCGCCAGCAGCCCAAACCGGGAAAGCACAGATACGCAGTATTTT.